This TCR beta chain was observed in a study of blood T cell repertoires in COVID-19. Across the study: Sites in the United States, Italy and Spain provided acute and convalescent COVID-19 samples. In each case, the material was cDNA or gDNA derived from T cells, B-cell-depleted T cells, or PBMCs.

The CDR3 has 14 amino acids. CDR1 is KGHSH and CDR2 is LQKENI in the germline V gene. The ends lost 2 bases at V and 1 base at J; junction bases unmatched: 0. Per the original methods: How many nucleated cells were present was estimated from reference gene primer amplification. The assay was immunoSEQ multiplex PCR, and TCRdb's table has in-frame clones only and misses some. V, J and clone size derive from that table, while D and trimming were established from the DNA sequence. The data hold under 150,000 clones, with about 80% observed a single time. On this clone: Other DNA variants within this sample encode the same CDR3.

The genes are TRBV18 and TRBJ2-7; 9 positions match TRBD1. Sample: peripheral blood. This sequence was found in a human donor in a cohort sampled during active COVID-19. CDR3: CASSPGTGSYEQYF. The DNA of the CDR3 is TGTGCCAGCTCACCAGGGACAGGGTCCTACGAGCAGTACTTC.